A selection of T cell receptor beta chains follows, all from one sample in a study of blood T cells in healthy people across ages. From the 5' RACE reads, TCRdb called clonotypes with MiXCR, one entry per CDR3 protein. This table holds more than 1,000,000 distinct CDR3 sequences, about 23% found once. These data are also associated with another study on T cells of mothers and their children.

Input material: blood. The receptors derive from a girl aged 2 to 9 in good health. Both conserved end residues are part of each CDR3. The order of the fields is CDR3 DNA, CDR3 protein, V gene, J gene, D gene, clone size. D genes are given only for firm matches. Not all rows give a size; the values are once, few, many and, for expanded clones, a class.

TGTGCCAGCAGCTCTAACCGGGCCCTGAGAAATGAGCAGTTCTTC,CASSSNRALRNEQFF,TRBV7-9,TRBJ2-1,NA,NA
TGTGCCAGCAGCTTAGGTCCCGGACAAGGGTATGGCTACACCTTC,CASSLGPGQGYGYTF,TRBV13,TRBJ1-2,NA,NA
TGCAGTGCTTGGACCCCTAGCGGGGGGCGATCCACAGATACGCAGTATTTT,CSAWTPSGGRSTDTQYF,TRBV20-1,TRBJ2-3,TRBD2,few
TGTGCCAGCGGACCCTCAGTCTACGAGCAGTACTTC,CASGPSVYEQYF,TRBV6-2/TRBV6-3,TRBJ2-7,NA,few
TGCGCCAGCAGCTGGGGGACTAGCGGGAGGGTAGATGAGCAGTTCTTC,CASSWGTSGRVDEQFF,TRBV5-1,TRBJ2-1,TRBD2,few
TGTGCTAGTGGTTCACCGGGGGGGTCCTACAATGAGCAGTTCTTC,CASGSPGGSYNEQFF,TRBV12-5,TRBJ2-1,TRBD2,few
TGTGCCACCTCTTGGGACTCTGGAGGGGAGACCCAGTACTTC,CATSWDSGGETQYF,TRBV12-3/TRBV12-4,TRBJ2-5,NA,NA
TGCAGCGTTGTAGGCGGCCCTACCTTCACAGATACGCAGTATTTT,CSVVGGPTFTDTQYF,TRBV29-1,TRBJ2-3,NA,few
TGTGCCAGCAGCGCGACAGGGGTTATAGGAGAGACCCAGTACTTC,CASSATGVIGETQYF,TRBV7-3,TRBJ2-5,TRBD1,NA
TGCGCCAGCAGCTCTCCGGGACAACAATCAGATACGCAGTATTTT,CASSSPGQQSDTQYF,TRBV5-1,TRBJ2-3,NA,once